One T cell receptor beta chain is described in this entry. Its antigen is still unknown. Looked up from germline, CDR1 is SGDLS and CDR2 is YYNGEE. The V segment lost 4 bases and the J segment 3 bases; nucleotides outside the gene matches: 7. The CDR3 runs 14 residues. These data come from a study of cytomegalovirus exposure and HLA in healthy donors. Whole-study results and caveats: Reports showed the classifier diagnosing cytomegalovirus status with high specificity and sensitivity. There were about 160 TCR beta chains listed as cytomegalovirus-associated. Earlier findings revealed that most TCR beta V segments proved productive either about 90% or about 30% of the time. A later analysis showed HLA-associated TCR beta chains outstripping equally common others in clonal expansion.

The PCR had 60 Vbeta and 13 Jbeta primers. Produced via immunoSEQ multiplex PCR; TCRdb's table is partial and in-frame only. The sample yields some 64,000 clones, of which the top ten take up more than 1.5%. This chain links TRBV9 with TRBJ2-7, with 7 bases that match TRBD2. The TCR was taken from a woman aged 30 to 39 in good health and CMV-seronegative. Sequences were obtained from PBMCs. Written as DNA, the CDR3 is TGTGCCAGCAGCAATGCGGGAGATCGCTACGAGCAGTACTTC. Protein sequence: CASSNAGDRYEQYF.